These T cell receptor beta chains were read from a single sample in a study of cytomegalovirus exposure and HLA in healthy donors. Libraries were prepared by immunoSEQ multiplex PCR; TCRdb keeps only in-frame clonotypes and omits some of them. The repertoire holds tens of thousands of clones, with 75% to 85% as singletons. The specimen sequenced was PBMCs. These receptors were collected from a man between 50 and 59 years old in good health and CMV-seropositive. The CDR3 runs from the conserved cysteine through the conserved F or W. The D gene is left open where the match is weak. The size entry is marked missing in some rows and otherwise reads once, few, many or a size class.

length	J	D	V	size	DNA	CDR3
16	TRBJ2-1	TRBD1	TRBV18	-	TGTGCCAGCTCGGCAAAAGGACAGGGGGCATCCCATGAGCAGTTCTTC	CASSAKGQGASHEQFF
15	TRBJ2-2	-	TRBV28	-	TGTGCCAGCAGTTTTTTCGGGAAGAACACCGGGGAGCTGTTTTTT	CASSFFGKNTGELFF
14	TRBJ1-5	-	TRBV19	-	TGTGCCAGTAGTACGGACTGGGTCAGTCAGCCCCAGCATTTT	CASSTDWVSQPQHF
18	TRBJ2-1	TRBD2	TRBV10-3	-	TGTGCCATCAGTGAGTCGGGACAACTAGCGGTCACCTACAATGAGCAGTTCTTC	CAISESGQLAVTYNEQFF
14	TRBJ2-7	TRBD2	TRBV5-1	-	TGCGCCAGCAGCTTATCCGGGGGGTCCTATGAGCAGTACTTC	CASSLSGGSYEQYF
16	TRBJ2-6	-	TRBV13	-	TGTGCCAGCGAAAAGTACGAGGGCTCTGGGGCCAACGTCCTGACTTTC	CASEKYEGSGANVLTF
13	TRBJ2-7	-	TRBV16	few	TGTGCCAGCAGCCAAGGGGCAAGCTACGAGCAGTACTTC	CASSQGASYEQYF
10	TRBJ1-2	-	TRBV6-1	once	TGTGCCCTGGAGTACTATGGCTACACCTTC	CALEYYGYTF
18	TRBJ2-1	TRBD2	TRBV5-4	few	TGTGCCAGCAGCTCGACTAGCGGGAGGCCAGGCTTTGCCAATGAGCAGTTCTTC	CASSSTSGRPGFANEQFF
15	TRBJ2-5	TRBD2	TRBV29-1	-	TGCAGCGTTCCTGGACTAGCGGGGACCCAAGAGACCCAGTACTTC	CSVPGLAGTQETQYF
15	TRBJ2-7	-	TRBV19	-	TGTGCCAGTAGTATAGGCGGGCCGAGCTCCTACGAGCAGTACTTC	CASSIGGPSSYEQYF
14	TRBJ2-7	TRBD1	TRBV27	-	TGTGCCAGCAGGCGGGACAGGGGGACATACGAGCAGTACTTC	CASRRDRGTYEQYF
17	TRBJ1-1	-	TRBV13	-	TGTGCCAGCAGCTTAGGACCAGGGCTTAGTAAAAACACTGAAGCTTTCTTT	CASSLGPGLSKNTEAFF
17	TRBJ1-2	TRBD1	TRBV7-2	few	TGTGCCAGCAGCTTCGGCGTGACAGGGTATACAAACTATGGCTACACCTTC	CASSFGVTGYTNYGYTF
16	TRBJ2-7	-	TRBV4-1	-	TGCGCCAGCAGCCAAGACGCAGGCAACGGCTACTACGAGCAGTACTTC	CASSQDAGNGYYEQYF
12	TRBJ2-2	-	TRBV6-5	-	TGTGCCACCGAGCCAAACACCGGGGAGCTGTTTTTT	CATEPNTGELFF
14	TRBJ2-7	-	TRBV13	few	TGTGCCAGCAGCTTAGGAACAGTTGTCTACGAGCAGTACTTC	CASSLGTVVYEQYF